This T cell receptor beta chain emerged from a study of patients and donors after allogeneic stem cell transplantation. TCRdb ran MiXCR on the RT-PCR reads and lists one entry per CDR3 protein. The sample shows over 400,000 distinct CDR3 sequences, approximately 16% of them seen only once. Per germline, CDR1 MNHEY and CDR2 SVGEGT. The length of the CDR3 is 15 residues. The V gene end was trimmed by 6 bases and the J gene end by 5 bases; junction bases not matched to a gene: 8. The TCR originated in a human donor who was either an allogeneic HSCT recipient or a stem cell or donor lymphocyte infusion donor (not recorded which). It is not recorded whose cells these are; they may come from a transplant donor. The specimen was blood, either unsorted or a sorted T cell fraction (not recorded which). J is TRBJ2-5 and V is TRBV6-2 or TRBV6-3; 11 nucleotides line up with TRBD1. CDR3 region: CASSQARDRGETQYF. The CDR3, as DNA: TGTGCCAGCAGCCAAGCCCGGGACAGGGGGGAGACCCAGTACTTC.